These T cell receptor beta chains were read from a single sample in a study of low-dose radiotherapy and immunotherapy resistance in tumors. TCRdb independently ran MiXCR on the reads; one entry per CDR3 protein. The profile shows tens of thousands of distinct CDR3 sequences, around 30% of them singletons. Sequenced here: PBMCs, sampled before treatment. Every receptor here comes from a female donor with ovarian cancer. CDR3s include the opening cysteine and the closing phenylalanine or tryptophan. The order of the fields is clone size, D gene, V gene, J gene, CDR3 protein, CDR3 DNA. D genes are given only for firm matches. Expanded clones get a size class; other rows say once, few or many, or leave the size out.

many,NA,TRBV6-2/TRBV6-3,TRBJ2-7,CASSPTVYEQYF,TGTGCCAGCAGTCCGACAGTCTACGAGCAGTACTTC
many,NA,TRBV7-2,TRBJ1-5,CASSSGLNQPQHF,TGTGCCAGCAGCTCTGGGCTAAATCAGCCCCAGCATTTT
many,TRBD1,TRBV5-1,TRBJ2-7,CASSFRTGDIRTF,TGCGCCAGCAGCTTCCGGACAGGGGACATAAGAACCTTC
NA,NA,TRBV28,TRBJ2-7,CASSLDRLTTYEQYF,TGTGCCAGCAGCCTCGACAGGCTGACAACCTACGAGCAGTACTTC
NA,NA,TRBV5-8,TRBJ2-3,CASSLSLGTDTQYF,TGTGCCAGCAGCTTGAGTCTCGGCACAGATACGCAGTATTTT
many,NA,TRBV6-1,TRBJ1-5,CASSEALSRGQPQHF,TGTGCCAGCAGTGAAGCCCTATCGAGGGGTCAGCCCCAGCATTTT
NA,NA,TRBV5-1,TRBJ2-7,CASSLAVVNEQYF,TGCGCCAGCAGCTTGGCCGTCGTAAACGAGCAGTACTTC
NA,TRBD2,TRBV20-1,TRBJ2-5,CSATLGLAGVETQYF,TGCAGTGCTACCCTGGGACTAGCGGGGGTAGAGACCCAGTACTTC
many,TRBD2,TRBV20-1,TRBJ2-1,CSAKRASGNAYNEQFF,TGCAGTGCGAAGAGGGCTAGCGGGAACGCCTACAATGAGCAGTTCTTC
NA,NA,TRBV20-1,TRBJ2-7,CSARDVRQGTYEQYF,TGCAGTGCTAGAGATGTAAGGCAGGGCACCTACGAGCAGTACTTC
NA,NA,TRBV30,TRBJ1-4,CAWSVRRRDEKLFF,TGTGCCTGGAGTGTACGAAGAAGGGACGAAAAACTGTTTTTT
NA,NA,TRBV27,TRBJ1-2,CASTFGDSRGYTF,TGTGCCAGCACCTTCGGGGATTCGAGAGGCTACACCTTC
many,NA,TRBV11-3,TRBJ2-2,CASSLVVQNTGELFF,TGTGCCAGCAGCTTAGTAGTACAGAACACCGGGGAGCTGTTTTTT
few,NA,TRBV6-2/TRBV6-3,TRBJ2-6,CASRTGGISGANVLTF,TGTGCCAGCAGAACCGGGGGTATCTCTGGGGCCAACGTCCTGACTTTC
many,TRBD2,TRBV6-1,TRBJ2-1,CASSLLAGKVGGAGEQFF,TGTGCCAGCAGCCTTCTAGCGGGGAAGGTTGGGGGAGCGGGTGAGCAGTTCTTC
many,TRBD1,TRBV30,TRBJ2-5,CAWAKPGTGWETQYF,TGTGCCTGGGCAAAACCCGGGACAGGGTGGGAGACCCAGTACTTC
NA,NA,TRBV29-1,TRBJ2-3,CSVETTPDTQYF,TGCAGCGTTGAGACCACTCCAGATACGCAGTATTTT
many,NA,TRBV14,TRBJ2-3,CASSQGGGAADTQYF,TGTGCCAGCAGCCAAGGAGGTGGGGCTGCAGATACGCAGTATTTT
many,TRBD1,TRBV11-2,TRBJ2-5,CASSKTGLQETQYF,TGTGCCAGCAGCAAGACAGGGCTCCAAGAGACCCAGTACTTC
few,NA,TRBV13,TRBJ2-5,CASSLMQGFETQYF,TGTGCCAGCAGCTTAATGCAGGGTTTTGAGACCCAGTACTTC
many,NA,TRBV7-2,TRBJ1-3,CASSLPSGLGNTIYF,TGTGCCAGCAGCTTACCATCAGGGCTCGGAAACACCATATATTTT
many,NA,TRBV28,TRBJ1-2,CASSGDNPYGYTF,TGTGCCAGCTCGGGGGACAATCCCTATGGCTACACCTTC
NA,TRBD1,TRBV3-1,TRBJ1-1,CASSQAPLGQGVPFF,TGTGCCAGCAGCCAAGCCCCCCTAGGACAGGGAGTCCCTTTCTTT
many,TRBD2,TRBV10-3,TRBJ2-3,CAISATSGSTDTQYF,TGTGCCATCAGTGCAACTAGCGGGAGCACAGATACGCAGTATTTT
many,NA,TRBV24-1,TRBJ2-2,CATGRPGQTKANTGELFF,TGTGCCACGGGGCGGCCGGGACAAACTAAAGCGAACACCGGGGAGCTGTTTTTT
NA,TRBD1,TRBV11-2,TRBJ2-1,CASSLGQSIEQFF,TGTGCCAGCAGCTTGGGACAGTCAATTGAACAGTTCTTC
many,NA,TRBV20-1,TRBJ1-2,CSASVTETNYGYTF,TGCAGTGCTTCAGTGACAGAGACTAACTATGGCTACACCTTC
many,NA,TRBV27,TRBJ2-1,CASSLLGNYNEQFF,TGTGCCAGCAGTTTATTGGGAAACTACAATGAGCAGTTCTTC
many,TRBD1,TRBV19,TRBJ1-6,CASRTGYNSPLHF,TGTGCCAGTAGGACAGGGTATAATTCACCCCTCCACTTT
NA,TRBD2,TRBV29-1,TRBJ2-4,CSGAGGQGIQYF,TGCAGCGGAGCGGGAGGGCAGGGCATTCAGTACTTC
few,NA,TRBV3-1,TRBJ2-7,CASSPGVSYEQYF,TGTGCCAGCAGCCCGGGAGTTTCCTACGAGCAGTACTTC
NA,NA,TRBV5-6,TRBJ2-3,CASSFYTGRGTDTQYF,TGTGCCAGCAGCTTTTATACGGGGCGCGGCACAGATACGCAGTATTTT
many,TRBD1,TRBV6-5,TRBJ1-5,CASSAQGGSNQPQHF,TGTGCCAGCAGTGCGCAGGGGGGGAGCAATCAGCCCCAGCATTTT
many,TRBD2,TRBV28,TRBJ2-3,CASSPAGGATDTQYF,TGTGCCAGCAGCCCCGCCGGGGGGGCCACAGATACGCAGTATTTT
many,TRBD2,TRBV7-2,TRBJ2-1,CASSPIATSGSYNEQFF,TGTGCCAGCAGCCCAATCGCGACTAGCGGGAGCTACAATGAGCAGTTCTTC
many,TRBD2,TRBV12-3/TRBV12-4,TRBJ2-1,CASSGTSGRGRTYNEQFF,TGTGCCAGCAGTGGGACTAGCGGGAGGGGGAGAACCTACAATGAGCAGTTCTTC
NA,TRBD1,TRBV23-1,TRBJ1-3,CASSQYPDRADTIYF,TGCGCCAGCAGTCAATACCCGGACAGGGCGGACACCATATATTTT
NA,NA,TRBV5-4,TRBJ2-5,CASSLFGRGAKETQYF,TGTGCCAGCAGCTTGTTTGGCAGGGGGGCAAAAGAGACCCAGTACTTC
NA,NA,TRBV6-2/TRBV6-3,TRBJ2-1,CASSYSRRRNNEQFF,TGTGCCAGCAGTTACTCGAGGCGGAGAAACAATGAGCAGTTCTTC
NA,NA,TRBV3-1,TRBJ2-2,CASGSRTVNTGELFF,TGTGCCAGCGGCTCGCGAACCGTGAACACCGGGGAGCTGTTTTTT
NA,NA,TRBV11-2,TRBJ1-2,CASSFRAGYTF,TGTGCCAGCAGCTTCAGGGCTGGCTACACCTTC
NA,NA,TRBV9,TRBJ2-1,CASSVGGTAGSSQFF,TGTGCCAGCAGCGTAGGAGGTACGGCTGGTTCATCCCAGTTCTTC
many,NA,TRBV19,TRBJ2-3,CASSISSGDTQYF,TGTGCCAGTAGTATTTCGTCGGGCGATACGCAGTATTTT
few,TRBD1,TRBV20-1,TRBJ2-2,CSATTGGRPNTGELFF,TGCAGTGCAACGACAGGGGGCCGTCCGAACACCGGGGAGCTGTTTTTT
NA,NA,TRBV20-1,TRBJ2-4,CSADTLAKNIQYF,TGCAGTGCTGATACGCTAGCCAAAAACATTCAGTACTTC
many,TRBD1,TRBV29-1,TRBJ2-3,CSVGGGAGSDTQYF,TGCAGCGTTGGAGGGGGCGCAGGGTCAGATACGCAGTATTTT
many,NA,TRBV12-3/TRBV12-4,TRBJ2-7,CAIWSRSSEQYF,TGTGCCATTTGGAGCCGCAGTTCCGAGCAGTACTTC
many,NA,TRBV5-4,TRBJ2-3,CASRAGTSTDTQYF,TGTGCCAGCAGGGCAGGGACTAGCACAGATACGCAGTATTTT
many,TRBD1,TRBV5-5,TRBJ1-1,CASSWTGVGTEAFF,TGTGCCAGCAGCTGGACAGGGGTGGGCACTGAAGCTTTCTTT
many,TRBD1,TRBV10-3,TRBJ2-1,CAISDPLIQGAAYNEQFF,TGTGCCATCAGTGACCCGCTTATACAGGGGGCTGCCTACAATGAGCAGTTCTTC
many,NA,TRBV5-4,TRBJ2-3,CASSPLRASSTDTQYF,TGTGCCAGCAGCCCGCTACGCGCCTCTAGCACAGATACGCAGTATTTT
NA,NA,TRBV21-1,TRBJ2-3,CASFLTGQRTNTQYF,TGTGCCAGCTTCCTGACGGGACAGCGCACGAATACGCAGTATTTT